This TCR beta chain was documented in a study of T cells in Graves' hyperthyroidism and ophthalmopathy. Study overall: Peripheral blood was obtained at initial diagnosis, preceding any treatment. Study-level findings and limits: Onset of ophthalmopathy came a median approximately 6.8 months after the model predicted it. Most thyroid-expanded clonotypes above 0.001 were also found in blood.

Using RNA transcripts as the source, TCR beta CDR3 regions were amplified. HTBI primers were the set used in a first-round RT-PCR of the TCR CDR3. TCRdb analysed the multiplex PCR reads with MiXCR anew, one entry per CDR3 protein. The repertoire holds roughly 420,000 distinct CDR3 sequences, with roughly 15% as singletons. With a duration under 2 months, the hyperthyroidism was newly diagnosed in patients aged 18 to 65. This clonotype was seen at least ten times. Its antigen is still unknown. Material for sequencing was blood. The clonotype was recovered from a woman aged 18-29 years with Graves' hyperthyroidism.

CDR3 DNA: TGTGCCAGCAGTGGGCAAGAAGACGGCCGGGAGCAGTTCTTC. Translated: CASSGQEDGREQFF. V is TRBV6-1 and J is TRBJ2-1; D is ambiguous. Germline V gene lookup returns CDR1 MNHNS and CDR2 SASEGT. The CDR3 has 14 residues. With 4 bases removed from V and 10 bases from J, the gap between germline ends came to 17 bases.